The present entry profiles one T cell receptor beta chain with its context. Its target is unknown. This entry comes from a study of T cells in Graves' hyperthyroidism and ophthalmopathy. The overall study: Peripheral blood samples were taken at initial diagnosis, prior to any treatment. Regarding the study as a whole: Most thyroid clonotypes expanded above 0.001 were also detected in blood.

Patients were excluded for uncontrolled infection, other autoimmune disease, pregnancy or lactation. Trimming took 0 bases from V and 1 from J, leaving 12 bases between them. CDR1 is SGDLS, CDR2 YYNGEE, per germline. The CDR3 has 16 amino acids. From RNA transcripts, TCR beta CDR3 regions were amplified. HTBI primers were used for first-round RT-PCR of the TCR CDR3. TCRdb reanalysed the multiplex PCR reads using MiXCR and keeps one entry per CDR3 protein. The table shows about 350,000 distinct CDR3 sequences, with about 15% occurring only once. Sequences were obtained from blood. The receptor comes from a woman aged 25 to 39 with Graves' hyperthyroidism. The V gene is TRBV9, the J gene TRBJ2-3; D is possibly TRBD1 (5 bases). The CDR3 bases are TGTGCCAGCAGCGTAGAGTTGGACATCGGCACAGATACGCAGTATTTT. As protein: CASSVELDIGTDTQYF.